This T cell receptor (beta chain) was captured by sequencing in a study of cytomegalovirus exposure and HLA in healthy donors. Whole-study results and caveats: As a later analysis showed, several of the most significant clusters appeared to be linked to common viral pathogens. With high specificity and sensitivity, the classifier reportedly diagnosed cytomegalovirus status.

The PCR employed 60 Vbeta primers together with 13 Jbeta primers. Method: immunoSEQ multiplex PCR; TCRdb's copy keeps in-frame clones and lacks some. This table has some 150,000 clones, roughly 80% appearing once. Worth noting for this clone: Its antigen is currently unknown.

The CDR3 contains 14 residues. Germline CDR1 and CDR2: LNHDA and SQIVND (reference sequence). V lost 0 bases to trimming and J lost 6 bases, with 11 bases between them. Sequencing used PBMCs. This clonotype was obtained from a woman aged 25 to 45 in good health and CMV-seropositive. V is TRBV19 and J is TRBJ1-1; D unclear. CDR3 in DNA: TGTGCCAGTAGTATAGATCCGGGGAGCGCTGAAGCTTTCTTT. Its protein is CASSIDPGSAEAFF.